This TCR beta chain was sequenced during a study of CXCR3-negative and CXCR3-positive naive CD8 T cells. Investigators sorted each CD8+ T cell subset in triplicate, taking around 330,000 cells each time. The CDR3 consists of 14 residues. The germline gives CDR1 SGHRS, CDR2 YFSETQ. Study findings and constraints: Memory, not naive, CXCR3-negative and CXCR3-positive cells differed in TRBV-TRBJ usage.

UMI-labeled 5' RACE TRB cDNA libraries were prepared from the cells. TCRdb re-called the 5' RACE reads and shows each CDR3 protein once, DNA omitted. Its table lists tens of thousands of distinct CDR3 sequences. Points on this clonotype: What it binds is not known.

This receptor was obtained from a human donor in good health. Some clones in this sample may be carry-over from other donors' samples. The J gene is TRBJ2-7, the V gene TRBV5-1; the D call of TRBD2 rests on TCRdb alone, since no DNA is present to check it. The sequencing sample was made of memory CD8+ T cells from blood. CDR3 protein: CASSLRTGRYEQYF.